Shown below are 17 T cell receptor beta chains from a single sample sequenced in a study of T cell responses to AZD1222 COVID-19 vaccine. Repertoires were generated with immunoSEQ multiplex PCR, while TCRdb's copy carries only in-frame clones and drops some. Of 150,000 or so clones in the sample, just over 90% were seen once. The input for sequencing was peripheral blood, taken on day 0 of MenACWY control vaccination. The origin of the receptors is an adult in good health.

The chain has TRBV28 and TRBJ1-6, with D possibly being TRBD1 (6 bases). CDR3 length: 15 amino acids. Germline CDR1 and CDR2: MDHEN and SYDVKM. V shed 7 bases and J shed 6 bases, with 16 bases lying between them. The CDR3 is CASTLGGAINSPLHF. In nucleotides, the CDR3 is TGTGCCAGCACCCTAGGGGGGGCAATTAATTCACCCCTCCACTTT.

The J gene is TRBJ2-7, the V gene TRBV30; TRBD2 aligns across 7 bases. CDR3 length equals 13 residues. Germline lookup yields CDR1 GTSNPN and CDR2 SVGIG (reference sequence). The V segment lost 0 bases and the J segment 7 bases; nucleotides outside the gene matches: 6. For the CDR3, the DNA is TGTGCCTGGAGTGTCAGTCGGGGGGTAGAGCAGTACTTC. This sequence encodes CAWSVSRGVEQYF.

The V call is TRBV28, the J call TRBJ2-5, with unresolved D. Per the germline V gene, CDR1 is MDHEN and CDR2 is SYDVKM. The V end was cut by 6 bases, the J end by 2 bases, with 4 bases between. CDR3 length: 11 amino acids. CDR3 DNA: TGTGCCAGCAGCACACAAGAGACCCAGTACTTC. Residues: CASSTQETQYF.

This rearrangement joins TRBV24-1 to TRBJ1-5; D remains ambiguous. V lost 3 bases and J 5 bases, leaving 4 bases between the germline ends. The germline V gene encodes CDR1 KGHDR and CDR2 SFDVKD. There are 12 residues in the CDR3. The CDR3 DNA is TGTGCCACCAGTGATGCGGATCAGCCCCAGCATTTT. It is translated as CATSDADQPQHF.

This rearrangement joins TRBV30 to TRBJ1-3; D remains unclear. There are 12 residues in the CDR3. Germline values: CDR1 GTSNPN, CDR2 SVGIG (reference sequence). The V end lost 3 bases, the J end lost 3 bases, and 6 bases lay between the germline ends. CDR3: CAWRYGGNTIYF. CDR3 DNA sequence: TGTGCCTGGAGGTACGGTGGAAACACCATATATTTT.

The chain employs TRBV4-2 and TRBJ1-2, with D tentatively TRBD1 (5 bases). V was pared by 0 bases and J by 1 base, with 12 bases between. CDR3 size: 16 residues. The V gene's germline CDR1 is LGHNA and CDR2 YNFKEQ. This CDR3 reads CASSQDTRVLNYGYTF. The DNA of the CDR3 is TGTGCCAGCAGCCAAGACACCAGGGTTCTTAACTATGGCTACACCTTC.

CDR3 bases: TGTGCCATCAGTGAGTCGACTCGCCAGGGGGCCGCTTTCTTT. Translating gives CAISESTRQGAAFF. The rearrangement joins TRBV10-3 to TRBJ1-1; 8 bases are shared with TRBD1. The germline gives CDR1 ENHRY, CDR2 SYGVKD. The CDR3 is 14 residues long. The trim removed 0 bases at V and 11 bases at J, leaving 8 bases unmatched.

V is TRBV3-1 (or the pseudogene TRBV3-2) and J is TRBJ1-2; TRBD1 agrees at 7 bases. V trimming: 1 base; J trimming: 3 bases; junction bases outside the gene matches: 5. CDR3 size: 15 residues. CDR1 is LGHDT and CDR2 is YNNKEL in the germline V gene (reference sequence). CDR3 sequence: CASSQGEGAHYGYTF. In nucleotides, the CDR3 is TGTGCCAGCAGCCAAGGGGAGGGGGCCCACTATGGCTACACCTTC.

The chain has TRBV7-9 and TRBJ1-4; D uncertain. Germline CDR1 reads SEHNR; CDR2 reads FQNEAQ (reference sequence). V was trimmed by 2 bases and J by 8 bases, leaving 12 bases between them. The CDR3 spans 14 residues. CDR3 sequence: CASSLYSREEKLFF. CDR3 in DNA: TGTGCCAGCAGCTTATACAGTCGGGAGGAAAAACTGTTTTTT.

The chain recombines TRBV7-9 with TRBJ1-1; D is uncertain. The germline V gene has CDR1 SEHNR and CDR2 FQNEAQ (reference sequence). The CDR3 has 11 residues. Trimming took off 11 bases at V and 0 bases at J, with 7 bases between the two ends. CDR3 sequence reads: CAASLNTEAFF. The CDR3 DNA reads TGTGCCGCCTCCTTGAACACTGAAGCTTTCTTT.

This clone was detected a few times. V usage is TRBV9 and J usage is TRBJ2-7, with TRBD1 matching over 7 bases. V trimming: 3 bases; J trimming: 6 bases; junction bases outside the gene matches: 6. The CDR3 covers 13 residues. The germline gives CDR1 SGDLS, CDR2 YYNGEE. The CDR3 region is CASSAGQDLEQYF. The CDR3 DNA reads as TGTGCCAGCAGCGCCGGACAGGATCTCGAGCAGTACTTC.

This clone was seen repeatedly, ten times or more. J is TRBJ1-1 and V is TRBV18; weak D call: TRBD1 (5 bases). The V end was cut by 0 bases, the J end by 2 bases, with 10 bases between. The CDR3 consists of 15 residues. Germline CDR1 reads KGHSH; CDR2 reads LQKENI. CDR3 bases: TGTGCCAGCTCACCACCGAGACAGCTTAACACTGAAGCTTTCTTT. Translation gives CASSPPRQLNTEAFF.

This clone appeared many times. The chain carries TRBV7-7 and TRBJ2-1; 11 nucleotides align to TRBD1. The CDR3 covers 15 residues. Germline values: CDR1 SSHAT, CDR2 FNYEAQ (reference sequence). V was clipped by 3 bases and J by 8 bases; unmatched bases: 6. CDR3 coding DNA: TGTGCCAGCAGCTTGTCCGGGACAGGGGGACATGAGCAGTTCTTC. Translated, it gives CASSLSGTGGHEQFF.

V gene TRBV5-1 combines with J gene TRBJ1-1, with D possibly TRBD1 on 6 matching bases. Trimming removed 4 bases from V and 6 bases from J, with 19 bases in between. The CDR3 loop spans 15 amino acids. Germline assignment: CDR1 SGHRS and CDR2 YFSETQ. The CDR3 coding sequence is TGCGCCAGCAGCACACAGGGCTGGAATGGCGCTGAAGCTTTCTTT. This gives the protein CASSTQGWNGAEAFF.

This clone occurred once. The chain has TRBV3-1 (or the pseudogene TRBV3-2) and TRBJ2-3; no definite D call. CDR1 and CDR2 from the germline V gene are LGHDT and YNNKEL (reference sequence). V was clipped by 4 bases and J by 4 bases, with 9 bases between them. The CDR3 contains 13 residues. DNA of the CDR3: TGTGCCAGCAGCCCAGACCCCGCAGATACGCAGTATTTT. This encodes CASSPDPADTQYF.

V is TRBV4-1 and J is TRBJ2-1; weak D call: TRBD1 (5 bases). V was clipped by 0 bases and J by 1 base, with 7 bases between them. The CDR3 runs to 15 residues. Germline values: CDR1 MGHRA, CDR2 YSYEKL. The CDR3 nucleotides are TGCGCCAGCAGCCAAGAGGGGCTTTCCTACAATGAGCAGTTCTTC. Translating it yields CASSQEGLSYNEQFF.

The V and J genes are TRBV7-9 and TRBJ2-5; D may be TRBD1 or TRBD2 (5 bases each). The V gene lost 5 bases and the J gene lost 4 bases, with 11 bases spanning the gap. In germline, CDR1 is SEHNR, CDR2 FQNEAQ (reference sequence). The CDR3 is 13 residues long. In DNA form, the CDR3 reads TGTGCCAGCAGCCCCGGGGCGGGAGAGACCCAGTACTTC. This gives the protein CASSPGAGETQYF. Variable domain in full (rest from reference TRBV7-9 and TRBJ2-5): DTGVSQNPRHKITKRGQNVTFRCDPISEHNRLYWYRQTLGQGPEFLTYFQNEAQLEKSRLLSDRFSAERPKGSFSTLEIQRTEQGDSAMYLCASSPGAGETQYFGPGTRLLVL.